The T cell receptor (beta chain) described here comes from a study of CD8 T cells in Susac syndrome. Findings of the study overall: The relatively small number of individuals in the TCR sequencing and HLA analysis was acknowledged by the study.

With random hexamers, roughly 0.45 to 1 ug RNA was reverse transcribed. By means of immunoSEQ multiplex PCR, TCR beta CDR3 spanning 54 Vbeta and 13 Jbeta underwent amplification. TCRdb re-called the immunoSEQ multiplex PCR reads through MiXCR, storing one row per CDR3 protein. The sample includes about 160,000 distinct CDR3 sequences, 92% of them seen just once. TCR beta sequencing was performed on blood CD8+ and CD4+ T cells. On this clonotype itself: Its antigen is unknown.

The germline V gene encodes CDR1 GTSNPN and CDR2 SVGIG (reference sequence). Trimming shortened V by 7 bases and J by 0 bases, and 18 bases separated the two germline ends. The CDR3 spans 15 residues. V and J are TRBV30 and TRBJ2-5; tentative D call: TRBD2 (7 bases). The clonotype was recovered from a human donor in good health. Source material: CD4+ T cells from PBMCs. CDR3 sequence (DNA): TGTGCCTTCGCGGGGGCACACGGGTACCAAGAGACCCAGTACTTC. Its protein product is CAFAGAHGYQETQYF.